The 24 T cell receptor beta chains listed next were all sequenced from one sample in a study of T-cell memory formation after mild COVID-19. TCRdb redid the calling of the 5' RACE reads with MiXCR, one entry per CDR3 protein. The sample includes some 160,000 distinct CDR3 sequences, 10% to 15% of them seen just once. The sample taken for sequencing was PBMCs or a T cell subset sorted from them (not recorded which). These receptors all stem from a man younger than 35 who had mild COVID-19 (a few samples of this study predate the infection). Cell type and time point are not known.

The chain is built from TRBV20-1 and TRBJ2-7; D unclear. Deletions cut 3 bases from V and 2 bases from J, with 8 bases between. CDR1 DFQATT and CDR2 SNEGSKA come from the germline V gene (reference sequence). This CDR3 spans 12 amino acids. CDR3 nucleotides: TGCAGTGCTAGCGGTGGCCCCTACGAGCAGTACGTC. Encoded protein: CSASGGPYEQYV.

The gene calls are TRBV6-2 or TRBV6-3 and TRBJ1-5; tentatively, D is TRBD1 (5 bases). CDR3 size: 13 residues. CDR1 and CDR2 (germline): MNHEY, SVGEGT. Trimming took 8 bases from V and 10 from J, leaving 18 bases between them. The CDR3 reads CASGLQGQGPQHF. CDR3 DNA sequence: TGTGCCAGCGGCCTCCAAGGGCAGGGACCCCAGCATTTT.

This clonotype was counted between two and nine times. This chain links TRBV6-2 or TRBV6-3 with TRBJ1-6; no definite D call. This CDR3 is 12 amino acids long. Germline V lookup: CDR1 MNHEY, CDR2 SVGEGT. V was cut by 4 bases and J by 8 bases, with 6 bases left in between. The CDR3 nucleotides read TGTGCCAGCAGTTGGGTTGATTCACCCCTCCACTTT. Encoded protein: CASSWVDSPLHF.

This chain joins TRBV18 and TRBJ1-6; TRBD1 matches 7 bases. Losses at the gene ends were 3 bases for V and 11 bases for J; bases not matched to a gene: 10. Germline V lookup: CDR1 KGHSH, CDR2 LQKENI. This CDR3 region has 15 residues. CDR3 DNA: TGTGCCAGCTCACCTGCAGGGGGAGAGGACCCACCCCTCCACTTT. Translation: CASSPAGGEDPPLHF.

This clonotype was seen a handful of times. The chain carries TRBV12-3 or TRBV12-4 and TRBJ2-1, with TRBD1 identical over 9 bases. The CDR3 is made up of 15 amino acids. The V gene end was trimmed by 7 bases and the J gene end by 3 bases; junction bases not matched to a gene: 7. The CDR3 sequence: CASTGLDRGYNEQFF. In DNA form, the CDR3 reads TGTGCCAGCACCGGGTTGGACAGGGGCTACAATGAGCAGTTCTTC.

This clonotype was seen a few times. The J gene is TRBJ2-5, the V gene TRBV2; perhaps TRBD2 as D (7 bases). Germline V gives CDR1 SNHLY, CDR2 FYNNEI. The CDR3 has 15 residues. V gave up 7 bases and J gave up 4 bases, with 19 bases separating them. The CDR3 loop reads CASNNRGGRGETQYF. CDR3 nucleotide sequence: TGTGCCAGCAATAATCGCGGGGGCCGAGGAGAGACCCAGTACTTC.

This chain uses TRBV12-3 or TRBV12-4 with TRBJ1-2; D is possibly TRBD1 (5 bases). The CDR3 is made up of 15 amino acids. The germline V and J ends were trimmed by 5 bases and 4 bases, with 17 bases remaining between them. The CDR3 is CASSQGRPDLYGYTF. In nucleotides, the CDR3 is TGTGCCAGCAGTCAGGGACGCCCAGACCTCTATGGCTACACCTTC.

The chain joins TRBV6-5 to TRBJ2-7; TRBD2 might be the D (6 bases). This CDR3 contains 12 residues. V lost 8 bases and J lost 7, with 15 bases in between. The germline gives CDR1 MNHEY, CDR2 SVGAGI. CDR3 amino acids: CASAGARGEQYF. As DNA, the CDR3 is TGTGCCAGCGCCGGGGCACGGGGGGAGCAGTACTTC.

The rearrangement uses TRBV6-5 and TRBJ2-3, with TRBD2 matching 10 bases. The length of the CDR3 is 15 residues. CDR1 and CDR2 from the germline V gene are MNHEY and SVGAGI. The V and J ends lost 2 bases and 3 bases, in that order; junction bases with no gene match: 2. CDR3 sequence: CASSYTGLATDTQYF. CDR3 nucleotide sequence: TGTGCCAGCAGTTACACGGGACTAGCGACAGATACGCAGTATTTT.

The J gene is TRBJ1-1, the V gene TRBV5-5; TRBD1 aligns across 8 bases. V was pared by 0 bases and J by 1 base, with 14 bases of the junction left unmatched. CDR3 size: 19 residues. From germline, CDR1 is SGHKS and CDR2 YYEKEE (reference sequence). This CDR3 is CASSLDPRGAGGPNTEAFF. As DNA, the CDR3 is TGTGCCAGCAGCTTGGATCCTCGTGGGGCAGGGGGCCCGAACACTGAAGCTTTCTTT.

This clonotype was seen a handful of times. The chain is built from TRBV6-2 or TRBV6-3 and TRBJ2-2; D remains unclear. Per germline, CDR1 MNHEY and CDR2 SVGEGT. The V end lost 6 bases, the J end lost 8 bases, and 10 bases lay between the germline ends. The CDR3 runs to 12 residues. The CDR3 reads CASSPPAGELFF. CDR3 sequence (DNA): TGTGCCAGCAGCCCCCCCGCTGGGGAGCTGTTTTTT.

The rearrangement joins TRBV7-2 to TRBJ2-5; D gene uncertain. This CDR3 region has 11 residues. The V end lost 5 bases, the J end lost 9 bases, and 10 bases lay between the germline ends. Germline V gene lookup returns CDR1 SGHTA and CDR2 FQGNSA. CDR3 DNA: TGTGCCAGCAGCGATGGGTCGCCCCAGTACTTC. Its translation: CASSDGSPQYF.

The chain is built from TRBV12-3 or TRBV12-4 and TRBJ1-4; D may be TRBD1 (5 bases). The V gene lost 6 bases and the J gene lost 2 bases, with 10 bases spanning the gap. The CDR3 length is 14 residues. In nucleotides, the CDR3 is TGTGCCAGCAGCCGTCAGGGTACTAATGAAAAACTGTTTTTT. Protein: CASSRQGTNEKLFF.

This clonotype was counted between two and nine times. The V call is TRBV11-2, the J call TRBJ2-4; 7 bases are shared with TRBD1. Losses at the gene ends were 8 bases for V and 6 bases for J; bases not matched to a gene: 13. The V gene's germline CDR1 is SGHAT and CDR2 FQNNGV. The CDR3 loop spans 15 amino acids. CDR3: CASSSQGMETNIQYF. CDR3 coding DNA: TGTGCCAGCTCTTCACAGGGGATGGAGACAAACATTCAGTACTTC.

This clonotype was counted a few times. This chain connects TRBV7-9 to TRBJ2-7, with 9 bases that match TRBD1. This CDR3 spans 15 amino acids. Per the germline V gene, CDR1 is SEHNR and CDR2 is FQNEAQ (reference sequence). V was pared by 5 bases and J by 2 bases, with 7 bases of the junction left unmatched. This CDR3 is CASSQDRGIAYEQYV. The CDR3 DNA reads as TGTGCCAGCAGCCAGGACAGGGGCATCGCCTACGAGCAGTACGTC.

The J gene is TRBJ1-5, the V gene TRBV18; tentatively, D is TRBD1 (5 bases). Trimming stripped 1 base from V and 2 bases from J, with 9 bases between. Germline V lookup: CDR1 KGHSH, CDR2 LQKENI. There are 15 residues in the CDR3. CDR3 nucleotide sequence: TGTGCCAGCTCACCACAGGGGAATGGCAATCAGCCCCAGCATTTT. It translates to CASSPQGNGNQPQHF.

The CDR3: CASSFNGHGYTF. The CDR3 coding sequence is TGTGCCAGCAGCTTCAATGGACATGGCTACACCTTC. The chain employs TRBV7-4 and TRBJ1-2; D gene unclear. Germline V CDR1 and CDR2: SGHVT, SQSDAQ. Trimming removed 3 bases from V and 6 bases from J, with 8 bases in between. This CDR3 has 12 residues.

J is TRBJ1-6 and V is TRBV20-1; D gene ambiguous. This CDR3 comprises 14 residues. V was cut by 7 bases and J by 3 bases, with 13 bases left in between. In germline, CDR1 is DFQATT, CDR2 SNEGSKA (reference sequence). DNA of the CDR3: TGCAGTGTTATGGAAACCGGCTATAATTCACCCCTCCACTTT. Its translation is CSVMETGYNSPLHF.

CDR3 in amino acids: CASSPLAGGQEQYF. As DNA, the CDR3 is TGTGCCAGCAGCCCGCTAGCGGGGGGGCAAGAGCAGTACTTC. The chain combines TRBV7-9 with TRBJ2-7; TRBD2 agrees at 12 bases. This CDR3 is 14 amino acids long. Germline CDR1 is SEHNR and CDR2 is FQNEAQ (reference sequence). Trimming took 5 bases from V and 7 from J; bases not matched to a gene: 6.

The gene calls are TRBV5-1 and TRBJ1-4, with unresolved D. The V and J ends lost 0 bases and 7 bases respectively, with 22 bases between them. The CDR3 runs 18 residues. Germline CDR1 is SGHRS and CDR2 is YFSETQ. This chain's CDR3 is CASSLESGVGLQSEKLFF. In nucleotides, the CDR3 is TGCGCCAGCAGCTTGGAGTCCGGGGTAGGACTACAGAGTGAAAAACTGTTTTTT.

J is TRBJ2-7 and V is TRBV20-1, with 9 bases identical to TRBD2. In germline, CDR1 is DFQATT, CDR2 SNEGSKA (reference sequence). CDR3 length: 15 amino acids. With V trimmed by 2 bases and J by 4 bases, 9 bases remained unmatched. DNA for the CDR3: TGCAGTGCTAGATCGAAGCTAGCGGGGACGTACGAGCAGTACTTC. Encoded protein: CSARSKLAGTYEQYF.

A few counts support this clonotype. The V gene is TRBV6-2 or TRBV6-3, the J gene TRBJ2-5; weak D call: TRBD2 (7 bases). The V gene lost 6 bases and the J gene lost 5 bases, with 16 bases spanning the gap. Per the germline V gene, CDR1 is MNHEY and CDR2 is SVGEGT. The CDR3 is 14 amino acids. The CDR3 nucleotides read TGTGCCAGCAGGTGGAGGGGGGGTCCTGAGACCCAGTACTTC. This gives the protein CASRWRGGPETQYF.

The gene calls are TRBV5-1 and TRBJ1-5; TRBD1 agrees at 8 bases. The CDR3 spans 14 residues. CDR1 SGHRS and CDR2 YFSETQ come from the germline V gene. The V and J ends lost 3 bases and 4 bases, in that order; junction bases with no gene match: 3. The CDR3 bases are TGCGCCAGCAGCTGGGGACAGGAGAATCAGCCCCAGCATTTT. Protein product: CASSWGQENQPQHF.

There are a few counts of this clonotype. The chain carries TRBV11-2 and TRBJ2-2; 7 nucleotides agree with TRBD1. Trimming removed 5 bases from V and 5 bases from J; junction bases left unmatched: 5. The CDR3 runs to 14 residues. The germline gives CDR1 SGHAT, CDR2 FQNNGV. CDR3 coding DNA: TGTGCCAGCAGCCTTCCGGGACAGACCGGGGAGCTGTTTTTT. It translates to CASSLPGQTGELFF. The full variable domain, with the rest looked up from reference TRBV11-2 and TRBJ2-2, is EAGVAQSPRYKIIEKRQSVAFWCNPISGHATLYWYQQILGQGPKLLIQFQNNGVVDDSQLPKDRFSAERLKGVDSTLKIQPAKLEDSAVYLCASSLPGQTGELFFGEGSRLTVL.